The clone carrying this TCR beta chain was detected only once. This CDR3 is 15 amino acids long. The J segment lost 2 bases and the V segment lost 1 base, leaving 2 bases of the junction unmatched. Looked up from germline, CDR1 is MNHEY and CDR2 is SMNVEV (reference sequence). RNA amounts of 0.5 to 1 ug underwent reverse transcription with random hexamers. TCRdb passed the immunoSEQ multiplex PCR reads through MiXCR, listing each CDR3 protein once. The sample includes roughly 180,000 distinct CDR3 sequences, around 94% of them seen just once. This specimen comes from a study of CD8 T cells in Susac syndrome.

The chain uses TRBV27 and TRBJ2-3; TRBD2 matches 8 bases. The origin of this receptor is a human donor in good health. The sample comprised CD4+ T cells from PBMCs. The CDR3: CASSLFGRVTDTQYF. In nucleotides, the CDR3 is TGTGCCAGCAGTTTATTCGGGAGGGTCACAGATACGCAGTATTTT.